The 30 T cell receptor beta chains in this list originate from one sample, sequenced in a study of blood T cell repertoires in COVID-19. TCRdb keeps only in-frame clones here, not all; method: immunoSEQ multiplex PCR. The sample holds hundreds of thousands of clones; about 88% are singletons and the top ten take under 15%. The specimen sequenced was peripheral blood. All receptors come from a woman aged 55-70 years with acute or convalescent COVID-19.

The chain recombines TRBV27 with TRBJ1-1, with 7 bases lining up with TRBD1. CDR3 length equals 14 residues. CDR1 is MNHEY, CDR2 SMNVEV, per germline (reference sequence). V was clipped by 2 bases and J by 6 bases; unmatched bases: 6. CDR3 amino acids: CASSLGTAPAEAFF. CDR3 in DNA: TGTGCCAGCAGTTTAGGGACAGCCCCAGCTGAAGCTTTCTTT.

The chain has TRBV28 and TRBJ2-4; 12 bases are a match to TRBD2. The length of the CDR3 is 22 residues. Germline V CDR1 and CDR2: MDHEN, SYDVKM. V shed 2 bases and J 1 base; nucleotides not matched to a gene: 18. The CDR3 DNA sequence: TGTGCCAGCAGTTTAACAGGTTCTAGCGGGGGGGCATACGGACCGGCCAAAAACATTCAGTACTTC. Its translation: CASSLTGSSGGAYGPAKNIQYF.

The rearrangement uses TRBV6-2 or TRBV6-3 and TRBJ1-2; 8 bases align to TRBD1. The CDR3 runs 15 residues. The germline CDR1 and CDR2 sequences are MNHEY and SVGEGT. The junction had 9 bases not matched to a gene; V was cut back by 5 bases and J by 4 bases. The CDR3: CASSPQTGEVYGYTF. The CDR3 region has the DNA TGTGCCAGCAGTCCCCAGACAGGGGAAGTCTATGGCTACACCTTC.

J is TRBJ2-5 and V is TRBV7-2; a possible D gene is TRBD2 (6 bases). Germline CDR1 reads SGHTA; CDR2 reads FQGNSA. The CDR3 has 15 residues. Trimming stripped 1 base from V and 3 bases from J, with 12 bases between. As DNA, the CDR3 is TGTGCCAGCAGCTTAGATGACGGCGGGGAAGAGACCCAGTACTTC. It specifies CASSLDDGGEETQYF.

The chain couples TRBV5-5 to TRBJ1-2, with a possible D match to TRBD1 (5 bases). Trimming left V 7 bases short and J 2 bases short, with 12 bases between. Germline lookup yields CDR1 SGHKS and CDR2 YYEKEE (reference sequence). This CDR3 region has 13 residues. CDR3 loop: CASSGGANYGYTF. The CDR3 DNA reads TGTGCCAGCTCCGGGGGAGCCAACTATGGCTACACCTTC.

The chain joins TRBV7-2 to TRBJ2-1; 11 positions agree with TRBD1. The trim removed 5 bases at V and 3 bases at J, leaving 3 bases unmatched. Looked up from germline, CDR1 is SGHTA and CDR2 is FQGNSA. This CDR3 has 15 amino acids. CDR3 residues: CASSPGTGGYNEQFF. CDR3 DNA sequence: TGTGCCAGCAGCCCCGGGACAGGGGGCTACAATGAGCAGTTCTTC.

The rearrangement links TRBV13 to TRBJ1-6, with 9 bases matching TRBD1. The CDR3 length is 14 residues. Germline V CDR1 and CDR2: PRHDT, FYEKMQ (reference sequence). The V and J ends lost 5 bases and 9 bases, in that order; junction bases with no gene match: 5. The CDR3 here is CASSPGTGSSPLHF. The DNA of the CDR3 is TGTGCCAGCAGCCCCGGGACAGGGTCTTCACCCCTCCACTTT.

The J gene is TRBJ1-5, the V gene TRBV10-3; D uncertain. CDR1 and CDR2 (germline): ENHRY, SYGVKD. Trimming left V 8 bases short and J 3 bases short, with 11 bases between. This CDR3 region has 13 residues. The CDR3 reads CAISAGDNQPQHF. The CDR3 DNA is TGTGCCATCTCCGCAGGCGACAATCAGCCCCAGCATTTT.

The rearrangement links TRBV9 to TRBJ2-3; 12 bases map to TRBD2. The CDR3 consists of 19 residues. Germline V gene sequence: CDR1 SGDLS, CDR2 YYNGEE. The trim removed 7 bases at V and 2 bases at J, leaving 17 bases unmatched. The CDR3 sequence is CASGAKLAGGLLPTDTQYF. CDR3 bases: TGTGCCAGCGGCGCCAAACTAGCGGGGGGCCTCCTTCCCACAGATACGCAGTATTTT.

The V gene is TRBV2, the J gene TRBJ2-7; 7 bases map to TRBD2. Germline CDR1 SNHLY, CDR2 FYNNEI. The length of the CDR3 is 13 residues. V shed 7 bases, J shed 3 bases, and the junction held 6 bases outside the gene matches. The CDR3 reads CASIGLADYEQYF. CDR3 coding DNA: TGTGCCAGCATTGGGCTAGCGGACTACGAGCAGTACTTC.

The rearrangement uses TRBV4-2 and TRBJ2-3; TRBD1 agrees at 8 bases. CDR1 and CDR2 (germline): LGHNA, YNFKEQ. V was clipped by 6 bases and J by 2 bases; unmatched bases: 4. The CDR3 covers 14 residues. The CDR3 reads CASSGQGSTDTQYF. The CDR3 bases are TGTGCCAGCAGTGGACAGGGTTCCACAGATACGCAGTATTTT.

This sequence joins TRBV5-6 and TRBJ2-3, with D perhaps TRBD2 (6 bases). This CDR3 contains 15 residues. Germline V gene lookup returns CDR1 SGHDT and CDR2 YYEEEE. V was shortened by 0 bases and J by 1 base, with 9 bases between the two germline ends. CDR3 nucleotide sequence: TGTGCCAGCAGCTTGGTTTCTAGCGGCACAGATACGCAGTATTTT. Protein: CASSLVSSGTDTQYF. Complete variable domain (other parts from reference TRBV5-6 and TRBJ2-3): DAGVTQSPTHLIKTRGQQVTLRCSPKSGHDTVSWYQQALGQGPQFIFQYYEEEERQRGNFPDRFSGHQFPNYSSELNVNALLLGDSALYLCASSLVSSGTDTQYFGPGTRLTVL.

The V and J genes are TRBV5-6 and TRBJ1-2, with D unresolved. The germline V gene has CDR1 SGHDT and CDR2 YYEEEE. The V gene lost 0 bases and the J gene lost 0 bases, with 15 bases spanning the gap. The CDR3 runs to 17 residues. The CDR3 DNA sequence: TGTGCCAGCAGCTTGGGGGTGACTCAGAATCCTAACTATGGCTACACCTTC. This gives the protein CASSLGVTQNPNYGYTF.

This sequence joins TRBV19 and TRBJ2-1; 11 bases match TRBD2. The CDR3 runs 15 residues. Germline-derived CDR1 and CDR2 are LNHDA and SQIVND (reference sequence). V was clipped by 4 bases and J by 8 bases; unmatched bases: 7. CDR3 nucleotide sequence: TGTGCCAGTAGTAAGGGACTAGCGGAGGTCTATGAGCAGTTCTTC. This encodes CASSKGLAEVYEQFF. Complete variable domain (other parts from reference TRBV19 and TRBJ2-1): DGGITQSPKYLFRKEGQNVTLSCEQNLNHDAMYWYRQDPGQGLRLIYYSQIVNDFQKGDIAEGYSVSREKKESFPLTVTSAQKNPTAFYLCASSKGLAEVYEQFFGPGTRLTVL.

This sequence joins TRBV3-1 (or the pseudogene TRBV3-2) and TRBJ2-1; 8 bases agree with TRBD2. Per the germline V gene, CDR1 is LGHDT and CDR2 is YNNKEL (reference sequence). V dropped 3 bases and J dropped 4; count of bases not matched to a gene: 5. This CDR3 has 15 residues. CDR3 residues: CASSQPGLGYNEQFF. CDR3 DNA sequence: TGTGCCAGCAGCCAGCCGGGACTAGGATACAATGAGCAGTTCTTC.

This rearrangement joins TRBV21-1 to TRBJ1-5; the tabulated D call, TRBD1, remains unverified against the DNA. TRBV21-1 is a recognized pseudogene. The CDR3 contains 18 residues. CDR3 coding DNA: TGTGCCAGCAGCAAGGGGGGGACAGGGGCGGACCCGGGTCAGCCCCAGCATTTT. Its protein product is CASSKGGTGADPGQPQHF.

This rearrangement joins TRBV27 to TRBJ2-1; TRBD2 matches 9 bases. CDR3 size: 16 residues. J lost 6 bases, V lost 2 bases, and 8 bases had no gene match. The germline gives CDR1 MNHEY, CDR2 SMNVEV (reference sequence). The CDR3 region is CASSLLGGRAFNEQFF. CDR3 in DNA: TGTGCCAGCAGTTTACTCGGCGGGAGGGCCTTCAATGAGCAGTTCTTC.

The V and J genes are TRBV14 and TRBJ1-6; the match to TRBD1 covers 8 bases. The junction had 20 bases not matched to a gene; V was cut back by 4 bases and J by 9 bases. This CDR3 is built from 19 residues. Germline V gives CDR1 SGHDN, CDR2 FVKESK. CDR3 amino acids: CASSLLAGGAGAKGSPLHF. The CDR3 DNA is TGTGCCAGCAGCCTCCTAGCAGGGGGCGCGGGGGCAAAGGGTTCACCCCTCCACTTT.

The chain uses TRBV29-1 and TRBJ2-1, with 10 bases aligning to TRBD2. Germline CDR1 is SQVTM and CDR2 is ANQGSEA. This CDR3 comprises 12 residues. Germline trimming cut 2 bases from V and 16 bases from J; bases unmatched to any gene: 8. As DNA, the CDR3 is TGCAGCGTTGAACACCTAGCGGGAGAGGTTTTCTTC. Protein product: CSVEHLAGEVFF.

The chain links TRBV6-5 to TRBJ1-5; D is ambiguous. Trimming stripped 5 bases from V and 4 bases from J, with 12 bases between. The CDR3 consists of 14 residues. Germline CDR1 is MNHEY and CDR2 is SVGAGI. The CDR3 reads CASSPGKSNQPQHF. The CDR3 DNA is TGTGCCAGCAGTCCCGGGAAATCAAATCAGCCCCAGCATTTT.

The J gene is TRBJ2-3, the V gene TRBV5-1; maybe TRBD2 (5 bases). Germline V gives CDR1 SGHRS, CDR2 YFSETQ. The CDR3 runs 14 residues. The V end lost 7 bases, the J end lost 3 bases, and 15 bases lay between the germline ends. The CDR3 sequence: CASGPAGLTDTQYF. In nucleotides, the CDR3 is TGCGCCAGCGGGCCGGCGGGCTTGACAGATACGCAGTATTTT.

This sequence joins TRBV5-5 and TRBJ2-2; D is possibly TRBD2 (6 bases). Germline loops: CDR1 SGHKS, CDR2 YYEKEE (reference sequence). Between the trimmed V and J ends, which lost 2 bases and 4 bases, there was a span of 12 bases. The CDR3 is 15 amino acids. Here the CDR3 reads CASSFRLAITGELFF. In nucleotides, the CDR3 is TGTGCCAGCAGCTTCCGGCTAGCGATCACCGGGGAGCTGTTTTTT.

The CDR3 DNA is TGTGCCAGCAGTTCTGGACAAGTCAACTCTGGAAACACCATATATTTT. Its protein product is CASSSGQVNSGNTIYF. This chain links TRBV28 with TRBJ1-3; maybe TRBD1 (5 bases). Between the trimmed V and J ends, which lost 4 bases and 0 bases, there was a span of 13 bases. Germline values: CDR1 MDHEN, CDR2 SYDVKM. The CDR3 runs to 16 residues.

The chain employs TRBV6-4 and TRBJ2-3; 13 positions match TRBD2. The CDR3 length is 16 residues. Looked up from germline, CDR1 is MRHNA and CDR2 is SNTAGT. Trimming took 0 bases from V and 5 from J; bases not matched to a gene: 2. In nucleotides, the CDR3 is TGTGCCAGCAGTGACTCGGGGACTAGCGGGGTAGATACGCAGTATTTT. Protein: CASSDSGTSGVDTQYF.

This sequence joins TRBV6-2 or TRBV6-3 and TRBJ1-2; the D gene is possibly TRBD1 (6 bases). This CDR3 spans 11 amino acids. CDR1 MNHEY and CDR2 SVGEGT come from the germline V gene. Trimming removed 6 bases at V and 8 bases at J, with 10 bases between. CDR3 sequence (DNA): TGTGCCAGCAGCCCTGGGACAGGCTACACCTTC. This translates into CASSPGTGYTF.

J is TRBJ1-6 and V is TRBV9, with D possibly TRBD1 on 6 matching bases. The germline V gene encodes CDR1 SGDLS and CDR2 YYNGEE. There are 14 residues in the CDR3. Trimming stripped 4 bases from V and 7 bases from J, with 12 bases between. The CDR3 bases are TGTGCCAGCAGCTTCGCAGGGGACAATTCACCCCTCCACTTT. It is translated as CASSFAGDNSPLHF.

This chain connects TRBV18 to TRBJ2-2; TRBD2 is a possible D gene (5 bases). The CDR3 spans 14 residues. Germline V CDR1 and CDR2: KGHSH, LQKENI. The V end lost 3 bases, the J end lost 3 bases, and 8 bases lay between the germline ends. CDR3 nucleotide sequence: TGTGCCAGCTCACCGGGAGATTACACCGGGGAGCTGTTTTTT. This sequence encodes CASSPGDYTGELFF.

In the case of this clone: This specimen includes other DNA sequences encoding the same CDR3. The genes are TRBV28 and TRBJ1-2, with unresolved D. The CDR3 is 12 residues long. CDR1 and CDR2 (germline): MDHEN, SYDVKM. V was trimmed by 2 bases and J by 4 bases, leaving 5 bases between them. The CDR3 region is CASSLRGYGYTF. CDR3 bases: TGTGCCAGCAGTTTACGCGGCTATGGCTACACCTTC.

The J gene is TRBJ2-1, the V gene TRBV20-1, with 9 bases identical to TRBD2. Germline trimming cut 3 bases from V and 0 bases from J; bases unmatched to any gene: 3. This CDR3 is built from 15 residues. Germline CDR1 and CDR2: DFQATT and SNEGSKA (reference sequence). CDR3 coding DNA: TGCAGTGCTAGTGCGGGAGGGAGCTCCTACAATGAGCAGTTCTTC. Protein: CSASAGGSSYNEQFF.

The gene calls are TRBV9 and TRBJ2-2; perhaps TRBD1 as D (5 bases). CDR1 is SGDLS and CDR2 is YYNGEE in the germline V gene. Trimming removed 3 bases at V and 1 base at J, with 13 bases between. This CDR3 is 16 amino acids long. CDR3 nucleotides: TGTGCCAGCAGCGCCCAGGGTAAGGGGAACACCGGGGAGCTGTTTTTT. Amino acids: CASSAQGKGNTGELFF.